There are many counts of the clone carrying this T cell receptor beta chain. J was trimmed by 5 bases and V by 2 bases; bases with no gene match: 4. Germline loops: CDR1 SGHTA, CDR2 FQGNSA. This CDR3 has 15 amino acids. TCRdb independently ran MiXCR on the RACE reads; one entry per CDR3 protein. The sample shows about 90,000 distinct CDR3 sequences, approximately 10% of them seen only once. This entry comes from a study of human T cells and chemical hapten exposure. The time point is: patch test 1, 2 weeks after DPC sensitization. Treatment given: therapeutic diphenylcyclopropenone sensitization with weekly scalp DPC. The study extracted total RNA from unfractionated whole blood.

The clonotype originates from a man aged 35-49 years with alopecia areata. Some clones in this sample may be carry-over from other donors' samples. This sequence joins TRBV7-2 and TRBJ2-3; 10 nucleotides line up with TRBD2. This material consisted of whole blood, taken in connection with sensitization to the hapten diphenylcyclopropenone (DPC). The CDR3 bases are TGTGCCAGCAGCTTATCTAGCGGGAGTGGAGATACGCAGTATTTT. Protein sequence: CASSLSSGSGDTQYF.